This record concerns one T cell receptor beta chain sequence. What it recognizes is unknown. The data belong to a study of response to subunit inactivated influenza vaccine. One entry per CDR3 protein results from TCRdb running MiXCR on the RT-PCR reads. The repertoire holds 450,000 to 550,000 distinct CDR3 sequences, with about 25% as singletons. Broader study findings: After each seasonal influenza vaccination, few new T cells are recruited, the authors suggested.

Trimming left V 0 bases short and J 6 bases short, with 13 bases between. Per germline, CDR1 SGDLS and CDR2 YYNGEE. The CDR3 runs to 14 residues. Sequencing was performed on CD4+ T cells sorted from PBMCs, taken 5 to 6 days after vaccination. This TCR was sampled from a man aged 45-60 years who received an inactivated influenza vaccine. The chain joins TRBV9 to TRBJ2-7; possibly TRBD1 or TRBD2 for D (7 bases each). The CDR3 sequence: CASSVVSRGGEQYF. The CDR3 DNA reads as TGTGCCAGCAGCGTAGTGTCCAGGGGGGGCGAGCAGTACTTC.